Listed here are 20 T cell receptor beta chains from one sample, sequenced in a study of PD-1 and CTLA-4 blockade in melanoma. The method was immunoSEQ multiplex PCR; TCRdb's version includes in-frame clones alone and lacks a portion of them. This sample carries almost 30,000 clones, 85% to 90% of them seen once, and the ten largest clones take about 8.5%. Sample: CD8+ T cells from peripheral blood, taken before anti-PD-1 treatment. The origin of the receptors is a human donor with melanoma.

CDR3 region: CAISEEQSSYEQYF. In DNA form, the CDR3 reads TGTGCCATCAGTGAGGAACAGAGCTCCTACGAGCAGTACTTC. This chain uses TRBV10-3 with TRBJ2-7; no clear D. Germline-derived CDR1 and CDR2 are ENHRY and SYGVKD. The ends were cut back, 2 bases at V and 0 bases at J, with 8 bases in the middle. This CDR3 contains 14 residues.

The V gene is TRBV29-1, the J gene TRBJ1-2; 7 bases are shared with TRBD1. The CDR3 has 12 amino acids. From germline, CDR1 is SQVTM and CDR2 ANQGSEA. Trimming removed 5 bases from V and 4 bases from J; junction bases left unmatched: 4. CDR3: CSVPGQSYGYTF. The CDR3 DNA reads as TGCAGCGTTCCGGGACAGTCCTATGGCTACACCTTC. The variable domain in full, completed from reference TRBV29-1 and TRBJ1-2, reads SAVISQKPSRDICQRGTSLTIQCQVDSQVTMMFWYRQQPGQSLTLIATANQGSEATYESGFVIDKFPISRPNLTFSTLTVSNMSPEDSSIYLCSVPGQSYGYTFGSGTRLTVV.

The gene calls are TRBV3-1 (or the pseudogene TRBV3-2) and TRBJ2-7; the D is unclear. V shed 5 bases and J shed 7 bases, with 9 bases lying between them. Germline V gene data show CDR1 as LGHDT and CDR2 as YNNKEL (reference sequence). This CDR3 has 11 residues. The CDR3 DNA reads TGTGCCAGCAGCGAGCTAGGGGAGCAGTACTTC. Translated, it gives CASSELGEQYF.

This chain links TRBV29-1 with TRBJ1-1, with a tentative D call TRBD1 (5 bases). Germline V CDR1 and CDR2: SQVTM, ANQGSEA. The CDR3 has 15 residues. Trimming stripped 3 bases from V and 1 base from J, with 15 bases between. CDR3 loop: CSVDWQGDANTEAFF. The CDR3 coding sequence is TGCAGCGTTGATTGGCAGGGTGACGCGAACACTGAAGCTTTCTTT.

This clone appeared a single time. This chain links TRBV27 with TRBJ2-1; 9 nucleotides agree with TRBD1. From germline, CDR1 is MNHEY and CDR2 SMNVEV (reference sequence). J gave up 3 bases and V 6 bases, and 3 bases lay outside the gene matches. The CDR3 is made up of 14 amino acids. The CDR3 nucleotides read TGTGCCAGCAGGGGACAGGGATACTACAATGAGCAGTTCTTC. Its protein is CASRGQGYYNEQFF.

This clone is a singleton in its sample. The V call is TRBV6-1, the J call TRBJ1-3; TRBD1 matches 8 bases. Trimming removed 4 bases from V and 0 bases from J; junction bases left unmatched: 17. The CDR3 contains 20 residues. Per the germline V gene, CDR1 is MNHNS and CDR2 is SASEGT. The DNA for the CDR3 is TGTGCCAGCAGTGTCCGGGACAGGATCGCTAGGGGGACCTCTGGAAACACCATATATTTT. Its protein is CASSVRDRIARGTSGNTIYF.

V usage is TRBV23-1 and J usage is TRBJ2-5; no clear D gene. TRBV23-1 is an open reading frame whose function is uncertain. CDR3 length: 13 amino acids. V lost 2 bases to trimming and J lost 4 bases, with 8 bases between them. CDR3 coding DNA: TGCGCCAGCAGTCAAATCCGGGCAGAGACCCAGTACTTC. Translating it yields CASSQIRAETQYF.

The genes are TRBV10-3 and TRBJ1-1; D gene uncertain. V was clipped by 3 bases and J by 3 bases, with 11 bases between them. The germline gives CDR1 ENHRY, CDR2 SYGVKD. The CDR3 runs to 14 residues. Here the CDR3 DNA reads TGTGCCATCAGTGAAAGATCGGAGGACACTGAAGCTTTCTTT. This gives the protein CAISERSEDTEAFF.

The rearrangement uses TRBV19 and TRBJ2-1; D gene unclear. The germline CDR1 and CDR2 sequences are LNHDA and SQIVND (reference sequence). V lost 6 bases and J lost 2, with 11 bases in between. The CDR3 contains 14 residues. CDR3 nucleotide sequence: TGTGCCAGTAGCCGGCGGACCACCTACAATGAGCAGTTCTTC. Translated: CASSRRTTYNEQFF.

The chain has TRBV5-1 and TRBJ1-2, with D tentatively TRBD1 (6 bases). The CDR3 runs to 12 residues. V dropped 0 bases and J dropped 8 bases, with 8 bases sitting between them. In germline, CDR1 is SGHRS, CDR2 YFSETQ. CDR3 sequence reads: CASSLEGGGYTF. As DNA, the CDR3 is TGCGCCAGCAGCTTGGAAGGGGGAGGCTACACCTTC.

This clone has just one count. In DNA form, the CDR3 reads TGTGCCAGCAGACCAGGGGGCTCCGATGGCTACACCTTC. Its translation is CASRPGGSDGYTF. This rearrangement joins TRBV7-9 to TRBJ1-2, with TRBD1 matching 8 bases. J was trimmed by 6 bases and V by 6 bases; bases with no gene match: 6. The CDR3 contains 13 residues. The germline V gene encodes CDR1 SEHNR and CDR2 FQNEAQ (reference sequence).

The chain is built from TRBV28 and TRBJ2-1, with 7 bases matching TRBD2. Germline V gene sequence: CDR1 MDHEN, CDR2 SYDVKM. J gave up 8 bases and V 1 base, and 11 bases lay outside the gene matches. CDR3 size: 16 residues. CDR3 bases: TGTGCCAGCAGTTTATACGAGGGAGGGCGGACCTATGAGCAGTTCTTC. Its translation is CASSLYEGGRTYEQFF.

This chain joins TRBV5-8 and TRBJ2-7, with D uncertain. Trimming removed 7 bases at V and 5 bases at J, with 10 bases between. Germline-derived CDR1 and CDR2 are SGHTS and YDEGEE. The CDR3 totals 11 residues. CDR3 in DNA: TGTGCCAGCTACCCGTCTGACGAGCAGTACTTC. Encoded protein: CASYPSDEQYF.

The V gene is TRBV9, the J gene TRBJ1-3; a weak D match, TRBD1 (5 bases). This CDR3 has 13 amino acids. The germline V gene has CDR1 SGDLS and CDR2 YYNGEE. V shed 2 bases and J shed 4 bases, with 7 bases lying between them. Here the CDR3 reads CASSVGTGNTIYF. CDR3 bases: TGTGCCAGCAGCGTGGGGACGGGAAACACCATATATTTT.

The chain combines TRBV20-1 with TRBJ2-1; D unresolved. Per germline, CDR1 DFQATT and CDR2 SNEGSKA (reference sequence). V was pared by 5 bases and J by 7 bases, with 6 bases between. The CDR3 runs to 10 residues. The CDR3 reads CSAPSNEQFF. CDR3 bases: TGCAGTGCTCCTTCGAATGAGCAGTTCTTC.

The chain employs TRBV3-1 (or the pseudogene TRBV3-2) and TRBJ2-2, with 9 nucleotides matching TRBD1. V trimming: 5 bases; J trimming: 3 bases; junction bases outside the gene matches: 4. The CDR3 contains 15 residues. Germline V lookup: CDR1 LGHDT, CDR2 YNNKEL (reference sequence). CDR3 in DNA: TGTGCCAGCAGCGACGGACAGGGGCACACCGGGGAGCTGTTTTTT. Amino acids: CASSDGQGHTGELFF.

The chain couples TRBV9 to TRBJ2-3, with TRBD2 matching over 10 bases. CDR1 SGDLS and CDR2 YYNGEE come from the germline V gene. V shed 0 bases, J shed 4 bases, and the junction held 5 bases outside the gene matches. The CDR3 has 16 residues. The CDR3 spells CASSVEASGSADTQYF. DNA of the CDR3: TGTGCCAGCAGCGTAGAGGCTAGCGGGAGTGCAGATACGCAGTATTTT.

This chain uses TRBV18 with TRBJ2-1; no reliable D call. Trimming took 0 bases from V and 11 from J, leaving 11 bases between them. Germline values: CDR1 KGHSH, CDR2 LQKENI. This CDR3 has 13 amino acids. The CDR3 nucleotides read TGTGCCAGCTCACCACCGAGTGGGAACCAGCAGTTCTTC. It codes for CASSPPSGNQQFF.

The chain employs TRBV7-9 and TRBJ2-1, with TRBD2 identical over 10 bases. CDR1 is SEHNR and CDR2 is FQNEAQ in the germline V gene (reference sequence). The CDR3 contains 15 residues. Unmatched junction bases numbered 5, after V lost 5 bases and J lost 4 bases. This CDR3 is CASSPGAGGYNEQFF. The CDR3 nucleotides read TGTGCCAGCAGCCCAGGAGCGGGAGGGTACAATGAGCAGTTCTTC.

The chain recombines TRBV6-5 with TRBJ2-7; TRBD2 matches 9 bases. V dropped 10 bases and J dropped 1; count of bases not matched to a gene: 11. In germline, CDR1 is MNHEY, CDR2 SVGAGI. There are 15 residues in the CDR3. CDR3 protein: CATTLAGVRSYEQYF. CDR3 DNA sequence: TGTGCCACCACCTTAGCGGGAGTGAGGTCCTACGAGCAGTACTTC.